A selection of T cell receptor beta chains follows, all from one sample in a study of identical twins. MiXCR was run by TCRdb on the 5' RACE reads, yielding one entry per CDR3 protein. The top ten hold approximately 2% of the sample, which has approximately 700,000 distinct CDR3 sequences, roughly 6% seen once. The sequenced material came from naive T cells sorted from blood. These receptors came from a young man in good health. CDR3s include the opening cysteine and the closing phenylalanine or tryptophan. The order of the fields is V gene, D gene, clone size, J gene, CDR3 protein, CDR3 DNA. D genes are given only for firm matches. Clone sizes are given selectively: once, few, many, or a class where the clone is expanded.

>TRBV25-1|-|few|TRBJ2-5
CASSEAPRQQETQYF
TGTGCCAGCAGTGAGGCCCCTAGGCAGCAAGAGACCCAGTACTTC
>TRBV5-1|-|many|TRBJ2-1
CASSYHNEQFF
TGTGCCAGCAGTTACCACAATGAGCAGTTCTTC
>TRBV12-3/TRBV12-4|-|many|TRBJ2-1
CASSFGADELF
TGTGCCAGCAGCTTCGGGGCCGACGAGCTCTTC
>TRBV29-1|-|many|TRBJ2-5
CSVAPGIETQYF
TGCAGCGTTGCCCCAGGGATTGAGACCCAGTACTTC
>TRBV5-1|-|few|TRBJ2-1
CASSFNMPGRSQYNEQFF
TGCGCCAGCAGCTTTAATATGCCGGGACGGAGTCAGTACAATGAGCAGTTCTTC
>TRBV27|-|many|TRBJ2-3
CASSLIGASDTQYF
TGTGCCAGCAGTTTGATCGGGGCGTCCGATACGCAGTATTTT
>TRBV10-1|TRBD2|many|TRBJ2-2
CASSVSPGTTNTGELFF
TGCGCCAGCAGTGTTAGTCCGGGGACTACCAACACCGGGGAGCTGTTTTTT
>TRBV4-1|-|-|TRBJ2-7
CASSQDPGQRGEQYF
TGCGCCAGCAGCCAAGACCCGGGACAACGAGGCGAGCAGTACTTC
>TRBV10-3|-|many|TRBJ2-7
CAISESRSSYEQYF
TGTGCCATCAGTGAGTCTCGAAGCTCCTACGAGCAGTACTTC
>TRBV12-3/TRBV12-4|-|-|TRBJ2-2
CASSSSTGFGTGELFF
TGTGCCAGCAGTTCCTCCACAGGGTTTGGTACCGGGGAGCTGTTTTTT
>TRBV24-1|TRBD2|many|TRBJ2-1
CATTPGSMGGLAGFNEQFF
TGTGCCACCACGCCGGGGTCTATGGGAGGACTAGCGGGATTCAATGAGCAGTTCTTC
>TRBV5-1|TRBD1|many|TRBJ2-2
CASLLDRGDGELFF
TGCGCCAGCCTGTTGGACAGGGGTGACGGGGAGCTGTTTTTT
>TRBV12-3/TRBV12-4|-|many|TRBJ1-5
CASSTQGRAILPQHF
TGTGCCAGCAGTACCCAGGGACGGGCGATATTGCCCCAGCATTTT
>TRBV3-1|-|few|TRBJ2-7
CASSPGAFSYEQYF
TGTGCCAGCAGCCCCGGGGCGTTCTCCTACGAGCAGTACTTC
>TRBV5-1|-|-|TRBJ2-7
CASMRRGALPSYEQYF
TGCGCCAGCATGCGACGGGGAGCCCTCCCCTCCTACGAGCAGTACTTC
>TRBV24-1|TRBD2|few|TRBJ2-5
CATSGQREIGETQYF
TGTGCCACCAGTGGTCAGCGGGAGATTGGAGAGACCCAGTACTTC
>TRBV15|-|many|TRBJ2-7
CATSRDGGPYYEQYF
TGTGCCACCAGCAGAGATGGTGGGCCGTACTACGAGCAGTACTTC
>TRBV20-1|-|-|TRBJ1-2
CSASNGGYTF
TGCAGTGCTAGTAACGGGGGCTACACCTTC
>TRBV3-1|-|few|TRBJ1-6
CASSQVTNSPLHF
TGTGCCAGCAGCCAAGTGACGAATTCACCCCTCCACTTT
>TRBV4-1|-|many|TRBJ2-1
CASSQDHTGPKEQFF
TGCGCCAGCAGCCAAGATCATACGGGCCCAAAAGAGCAGTTCTTC
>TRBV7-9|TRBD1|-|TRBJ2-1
CASSLGDRGHEQFF
TGTGCCAGCAGCTTAGGTGACAGGGGCCATGAGCAGTTCTTC
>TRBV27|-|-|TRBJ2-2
CASSSADVAGELFF
TGTGCCAGCAGTTCCGCCGATGTCGCCGGGGAGCTGTTTTTT
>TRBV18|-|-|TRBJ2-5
CASTRGAETQYF
TGTGCCAGCACACGGGGAGCGGAGACCCAGTACTTC
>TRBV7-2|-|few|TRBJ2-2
CASSPLGTFNTGELFF
TGTGCCAGCAGCCCCCTTGGGACATTCAACACCGGGGAGCTGTTTTTT